The clone carrying this T cell receptor (beta chain) is medium-sized. Its antigen is undetermined. The sample comes from a study of CD8+ T cells in alopecia areata. Following extraction, RNA underwent reverse transcription to cDNA, which served as the sequencing template. Only in-frame clones appear in the TCRdb table, and some are missing; sequencing was by immunoSEQ multiplex PCR. Of 25,000 or so clones detected, under 60% appear once; the ten largest clones hold under 35%. Study results and caveats: Patients showed less clear TCR sequence sharing than mice, possibly partly because of HLA diversity.

Lesional scalp punch biopsies and peripheral blood were collected from alopecia areata patients. Trimming at V came to 6 bases and at J to 3 bases, leaving 6 bases not matched to a gene. Per the germline V gene, CDR1 is SGHTA and CDR2 is FQGTGA. CDR3 size: 15 residues. Sequenced material: NKG2D-high CD8+ T cells sorted from blood. The chain employs TRBV7-3 and TRBJ2-7, with 12 bases lining up with TRBD1. The receptor comes from a human donor with alopecia areata. The CDR3 spells CASSNRDRGHYEQYF. The CDR3 nucleotides read TGTGCCAGCAGTAACCGGGACAGGGGGCACTACGAGCAGTACTTC.